Below, 5 T cell receptor beta chains from the same sample are listed, as sequenced in a study of T cell repertoires in cytomegalovirus infection. TCRdb used MiXCR to reprocess the reads, holding one entry per CDR3 protein. The profile shows roughly 180,000 distinct CDR3 sequences, 17% of them singletons. The sequenced sample was CD8+ T cells from PBMCs. The receptors come from a human donor in good health (CMV status not recorded). Some clones in this sample may be carry-over from other donors' samples.

The chain joins TRBV7-3 to TRBJ2-2; no reliable D call. Germline lookup yields CDR1 SGHTA and CDR2 FQGTGA. CDR3 length equals 13 residues. V dropped 5 bases and J dropped 8 bases, with 12 bases sitting between them. In DNA, the CDR3 is TGTGCCAGCAGCCCGGACGTTTTTGGGGAGCTGTTTTTT. Translated: CASSPDVFGELFF.

This clonotype was seen a handful of times. The chain recombines TRBV7-6 with TRBJ1-1, with a weak D call TRBD1 (5 bases). Trimming took off 7 bases at V and 6 bases at J, with 15 bases between the two ends. CDR1 is SGHVS and CDR2 is FNYEAQ in the germline V gene. This CDR3 has 13 residues. For the CDR3, the DNA is TGTGCCAGCACCCTAGGGGTAGGATCTGAAGCTTTCTTT. Translating gives CASTLGVGSEAFF.

The chain combines TRBV6-6 with TRBJ1-1, with 9 positions matching TRBD1. CDR1 and CDR2 from the germline V gene are MNHNY and SVGAGI (reference sequence). This CDR3 has 15 residues. Trimming at V came to 0 bases and at J to 1 base, leaving 0 bases not matched to a gene. CDR3 region: CASSYSGQGNTEAFF. DNA of the CDR3: TGTGCCAGCAGTTACTCGGGACAGGGGAACACTGAAGCTTTCTTT.

This clonotype was picked up a small number of times. Here the CDR3 DNA reads TGTGCCAGCAGTTCAGGGACTCCCATCCATACGCAGTATTTT. As protein: CASSSGTPIHTQYF. The chain joins TRBV12-3 or TRBV12-4 to TRBJ2-3; a weak D match, TRBD2 (6 bases). Trimming shortened V by 4 bases and J by 7 bases, and 15 bases separated the two germline ends. The CDR3 runs to 14 residues.

This rearrangement joins TRBV28 to TRBJ2-1, with 10 bases fitting TRBD1. CDR3 length equals 16 residues. The ends lost 7 bases at V and 3 bases at J; junction bases unmatched: 9. Germline lookup yields CDR1 MDHEN and CDR2 SYDVKM. Here the CDR3 reads CASTRLGDRGYNEQFF. As DNA, the CDR3 is TGTGCCAGCACCCGCTTGGGGGACAGGGGCTACAATGAGCAGTTCTTC.